Presented here are 31 T cell receptor beta chains from one specimen sequenced in a study of blood T cell repertoires in COVID-19 (dated by TCRdb to the early 2020s). Libraries were constructed by the immunoSEQ multiplex PCR assay. TCRdb limited this immuneACCESS table to in-frame rearrangements with V and J called. A share of clones is missing; checked studies link under half to unresolved V genes, and the rest is unexplained. The sample data list fewer than 60,000 clones, and 87% of these were observed just once. Approximately 4% of the sample comes from the top ten. Source material: peripheral blood. Receptor source: a man between 50 and 59 years old with acute or convalescent COVID-19.

The rearrangement links TRBV15 to TRBJ2-5; 8 bases are shared with TRBD2. Germline assignment: CDR1 LNHNV and CDR2 YYDKDF (reference sequence). V trimming: 2 bases; J trimming: 1 base; junction bases outside the gene matches: 3. The CDR3 extends over 15 amino acids. The CDR3 nucleotides are TGTGCCACCAGCAGACCTACTAGCGGCCAAGAGACCCAGTACTTC. This codes for CATSRPTSGQETQYF.

The J gene is TRBJ2-1, the V gene TRBV27, with a possible D match to TRBD2 (6 bases). The CDR3 has 14 amino acids. V shed 3 bases and J shed 4 bases, with 10 bases lying between them. Germline values: CDR1 MNHEY, CDR2 SMNVEV (reference sequence). The CDR3 nucleotides read TGTGCCAGCAGTTTTGGGACTCAATACAATGAGCAGTTCTTC. Amino acids: CASSFGTQYNEQFF.

The rearrangement links TRBV27 to TRBJ2-1; the match to TRBD1 covers 10 bases. Per germline, CDR1 MNHEY and CDR2 SMNVEV (reference sequence). The CDR3 spans 15 residues. J lost 4 bases, V lost 2 bases, and 2 bases had no gene match. This CDR3 is CASSLLGQGYNEQFF. The DNA for the CDR3 is TGTGCCAGCAGTTTACTGGGACAGGGGTACAATGAGCAGTTCTTC.

This chain joins TRBV3-1 (or the pseudogene TRBV3-2) and TRBJ1-3; perhaps TRBD1 as D (6 bases). CDR1 and CDR2 from the germline V gene are LGHDT and YNNKEL (reference sequence). CDR3 length: 15 amino acids. V was shortened by 6 bases and J by 4 bases, with 16 bases between the two germline ends. The CDR3 coding sequence is TGTGCCAGCAGTCTTATTACAGGGACAGGAAACACCATATATTTT. Translation gives CASSLITGTGNTIYF.

J is TRBJ2-1 and V is TRBV19; D gene uncertain. V gave up 6 bases and J gave up 7 bases, with 10 bases separating them. Germline V CDR1 and CDR2: LNHDA, SQIVND (reference sequence). CDR3 length equals 12 residues. The CDR3 region has the DNA TGTGCCAGTAGGTCAGTCGGGAATGAGCAGTTCTTC. Encoded protein: CASRSVGNEQFF.

The chain joins TRBV3-1 (or the pseudogene TRBV3-2) to TRBJ2-1; 10 bases are a match to TRBD2. Trimming cost V 6 bases and J 6 bases; bases outside gene matches: 5. This CDR3 region has 14 residues. CDR1 is LGHDT, CDR2 YNNKEL, per germline (reference sequence). CDR3 sequence reads: CASRSTSGLNEQFF. CDR3 bases: TGTGCCAGCAGATCGACTAGCGGGCTCAATGAGCAGTTCTTC.

The V and J genes are TRBV10-3 and TRBJ1-3; D may be TRBD1 (5 bases). V was clipped by 7 bases and J by 2 bases, with 9 bases between them. The CDR3 length is 13 residues. Germline CDR1 and CDR2: ENHRY and SYGVKD. CDR3 in amino acids: CAINPGAGNTIYF. The CDR3 coding sequence is TGTGCCATCAACCCGGGGGCTGGAAACACCATATATTTT.

The chain couples TRBV25-1 to TRBJ1-6, with D perhaps matching TRBD1 (6 bases). V was shortened by 2 bases and J by 8 bases, with 13 bases between the two germline ends. This CDR3 is built from 15 residues. Germline V CDR1 and CDR2: MGHDK, SYGVNS. The CDR3 spells CASSEGGGQDSPLHF. CDR3 DNA sequence: TGTGCCAGCAGTGAAGGGGGGGGGCAAGATTCACCCCTCCACTTT.

The chain uses TRBV28 and TRBJ2-1; 9 positions match TRBD2. The CDR3 has 14 residues. V shed 6 bases and J 3 bases; nucleotides not matched to a gene: 3. CDR1 and CDR2 from the germline V gene are MDHEN and SYDVKM. The CDR3 coding sequence is TGTGCCAGCAGCGTTAGCGGGAGCTACAATGAGCAGTTCTTC. Residues: CASSVSGSYNEQFF.

The chain combines TRBV13 with TRBJ2-1, with D maybe TRBD2 (5 bases). The CDR3 totals 15 residues. Deletions cut 5 bases from V and 0 bases from J, with 11 bases between. Germline V lookup: CDR1 PRHDT, CDR2 FYEKMQ (reference sequence). In nucleotides, the CDR3 is TGTGCCAGCAGCCTAAGCGGCAGCTCCTACAATGAGCAGTTCTTC. Its translation: CASSLSGSSYNEQFF. The complete variable domain, with remaining parts taken from reference TRBV13 and TRBJ2-1, reads AAGVIQSPRHLIKEKRETATLKCYPIPRHDTVYWYQQGPGQDPQFLISFYEKMQSDKGSIPDRFSAQQFSDYHSELNMSSLELGDSALYFCASSLSGSSYNEQFFGPGTRLTVL.

The chain combines TRBV6-5 with TRBJ1-2; D not resolved. Trimming took 9 bases from V and 4 from J, leaving 15 bases between them. The CDR3 covers 13 residues. CDR1 MNHEY and CDR2 SVGAGI come from the germline V gene. DNA for the CDR3: TGTGCCAGTTGGCCGCAGGCCAGCTATGGCTACACCTTC. This sequence encodes CASWPQASYGYTF.

The V gene is TRBV12-3 or TRBV12-4, the J gene TRBJ1-1; the D is unclear. V was clipped by 1 base and J by 8 bases, with 8 bases between them. This CDR3 has 12 residues. The CDR3 coding sequence is TGTGCCAGCAGTTTAGGATACGGGGAAGCTTTCTTT. It codes for CASSLGYGEAFF.

The chain combines TRBV5-4 with TRBJ1-3; perhaps TRBD1 as D (5 bases). The V and J ends lost 0 bases and 0 bases respectively, with 7 bases between them. CDR3 length: 15 amino acids. CDR1 SGHNT and CDR2 YYREEE come from the germline V gene (reference sequence). CDR3 bases: TGTGCCAGCAGCTTGGGGGGGGTCTCTGGAAACACCATATATTTT. Encoded protein: CASSLGGVSGNTIYF.

V usage is TRBV2 and J usage is TRBJ1-6, with TRBD1 identical over 9 bases. Germline CDR1 is SNHLY and CDR2 is FYNNEI. This CDR3 spans 14 amino acids. Germline trimming cut 3 bases from V and 8 bases from J; bases unmatched to any gene: 2. The CDR3 spells CASSETGGDSPLHF. The CDR3 DNA sequence: TGTGCCAGCAGTGAGACAGGGGGGGATTCACCCCTCCACTTT.

This clone was seen a single time. J is TRBJ1-1 and V is TRBV7-2; TRBD1 aligns across 8 bases. Germline V gene sequence: CDR1 SGHTA, CDR2 FQGNSA. The CDR3 extends over 13 amino acids. V shed 2 bases, J shed 6 bases, and the junction held 2 bases outside the gene matches. CDR3 protein: CASSLQGASEAFF. The CDR3, as DNA: TGTGCCAGCAGCTTACAGGGGGCCTCTGAAGCTTTCTTT.

This chain uses TRBV3-1 (or the pseudogene TRBV3-2) with TRBJ2-3; 10 nucleotides line up with TRBD1. CDR3 length: 18 residues. The V segment lost 9 bases and the J segment 0 bases; nucleotides outside the gene matches: 15. CDR1 is LGHDT, CDR2 YNNKEL, per germline (reference sequence). The CDR3 spells CASSSRDRGPSSTDTQYF. CDR3 coding DNA: TGTGCCAGTTCATCCCGGGACAGGGGCCCCTCTAGCACAGATACGCAGTATTTT.

The CDR3 nucleotides read TGTGCCATCAGTGAGTCCAGGGTTCCCCAGCATTTT. The encoded protein is CAISESRVPQHF. The V and J genes are TRBV10-3 and TRBJ1-5; D possibly corresponds to TRBD1 (5 bases). The germline gives CDR1 ENHRY, CDR2 SYGVKD. CDR3 length: 12 amino acids. With 0 bases removed from V and 10 bases from J, the gap between germline ends came to 7 bases.

The chain links TRBV2 to TRBJ1-1; D is perhaps TRBD1 (5 bases). V gave up 0 bases and J gave up 0 bases, with 8 bases separating them. The CDR3 contains 15 residues. Per germline, CDR1 SNHLY and CDR2 FYNNEI. DNA of the CDR3: TGTGCCAGCAGTGAAGCGCAGGGTCTGAACACTGAAGCTTTCTTT. Its translation: CASSEAQGLNTEAFF.

This clone was detected only once. This chain joins TRBV18 and TRBJ1-4, with a weak D call TRBD1 (5 bases). The V gene lost 3 bases and the J gene lost 0 bases, with 8 bases spanning the gap. The V gene's germline CDR1 is KGHSH and CDR2 LQKENI. The CDR3 is 15 residues long. CDR3 coding DNA: TGTGCCAGCTCACCTCAGGGTGCAACTAATGAAAAACTGTTTTTT. The encoded protein is CASSPQGATNEKLFF.

This clone has a handful of counts. The rearrangement links TRBV25-1 to TRBJ1-4; D remains unclear. CDR1 is MGHDK and CDR2 is SYGVNS in the germline V gene. CDR3 length: 15 amino acids. Trimming left V 6 bases short and J 8 bases short, with 19 bases between. CDR3 DNA sequence: TGTGCCAGCAGCGCCATCCCTTTTCCAGAAGAAAAACTGTTTTTT. Translating gives CASSAIPFPEEKLFF.

J is TRBJ1-5 and V is TRBV23-1; 10 bases align to TRBD1. TRBV23-1 is annotated as an ORF whose role is uncertain. The CDR3 is made up of 16 amino acids. V lost 2 bases, J lost 6 bases, and 7 bases stayed unmatched. The CDR3 loop reads CASSQGRQGAGQPQHF. DNA for the CDR3: TGCGCCAGCAGTCAAGGGAGACAGGGGGCGGGTCAGCCCCAGCATTTT.

The gene calls are TRBV9 and TRBJ2-7, with 10 nucleotides matching TRBD1. The V segment lost 3 bases and the J segment 3 bases; nucleotides outside the gene matches: 6. The CDR3 totals 15 residues. Germline V lookup: CDR1 SGDLS, CDR2 YYNGEE. The CDR3 sequence is CASSAGTGAHYEQYF. In DNA, the CDR3 is TGTGCCAGCAGCGCCGGGACAGGGGCCCACTACGAGCAGTACTTC.

The chain employs TRBV20-1 and TRBJ2-7; tentatively, D is TRBD1 (5 bases). The CDR3 is 11 amino acids. Trimming took 6 bases from V and 4 from J, leaving 10 bases between them. Germline V gene data show CDR1 as DFQATT and CDR2 as SNEGSKA (reference sequence). The CDR3 bases are TGCAGTGCCCTTTCAGGGTACGAGCAGTACTTC. It yields the protein CSALSGYEQYF.

This chain joins TRBV7-6 and TRBJ2-2; TRBD2 matches at 12 bases. The germline CDR1 and CDR2 sequences are SGHVS and FNYEAQ. CDR3 length: 15 amino acids. Unmatched junction bases numbered 5, after V lost 5 bases and J lost 7 bases. CDR3: CASSRTSGIGGELFF. DNA for the CDR3: TGTGCCAGCAGCCGGACTAGCGGGATCGGCGGGGAGCTGTTTTTT.

The CDR3 loop reads CASSLDQGASPLHF. The DNA of the CDR3 is TGTGCCAGCAGCTTGGACCAGGGGGCTTCACCCCTCCACTTT. The genes are TRBV7-3 and TRBJ1-6, with 8 bases identical to TRBD1. Germline CDR1 and CDR2: SGHTA and FQGTGA. The CDR3 is 14 residues long. Germline trimming cut 3 bases from V and 9 bases from J; bases unmatched to any gene: 4.

The rearrangement joins TRBV5-8 to TRBJ2-2; weak D call: TRBD1 (5 bases). V was pared by 3 bases and J by 1 base, with 7 bases between. The CDR3 consists of 14 residues. The germline gives CDR1 SGHTS, CDR2 YDEGEE. The CDR3 reads CASSSTVNTGELFF. The CDR3, as DNA: TGTGCCAGCAGCTCGACAGTGAACACCGGGGAGCTGTTTTTT. The whole variable domain, remainder taken from reference TRBV5-8 and TRBJ2-2, is EAGVTQSPTHLIKTRGQQATLRCSPISGHTSVYWYQQALGLGLQFLLWYDEGEERNRGNFPPRFSGRQFPNYSSELNVNALELEDSALYLCASSSTVNTGELFFGEGSRLTVL.

This rearrangement joins TRBV7-3 to TRBJ2-3; D remains unclear. The germline gives CDR1 SGHTA, CDR2 FQGTGA. The CDR3 extends over 13 amino acids. V dropped 0 bases and J dropped 6 bases, with 7 bases sitting between them. The CDR3 loop reads CASSLTIRDTQYF. The DNA for the CDR3 is TGTGCCAGCAGCTTAACTATCCGGGATACGCAGTATTTT.

V is TRBV5-1 and J is TRBJ1-6, with D tentatively TRBD1 (6 bases). V lost 0 bases and J 2 bases, leaving 9 bases between the germline ends. The CDR3 consists of 16 residues. In germline, CDR1 is SGHRS, CDR2 YFSETQ. The CDR3 is CASSLAGHPYNSPLHF. The CDR3, as DNA: TGCGCCAGCAGCTTGGCGGGACATCCCTATAATTCACCCCTCCACTTT.

This clone has a single count. This chain connects TRBV18 to TRBJ2-4; D unresolved. The V end was cut by 0 bases, the J end by 4 bases, with 7 bases between. The CDR3 runs to 14 residues. Germline V gene lookup returns CDR1 KGHSH and CDR2 LQKENI. DNA of the CDR3: TGTGCCAGCTCACCACCGTTAGAAAAAAACATTCAGTACTTC. It codes for CASSPPLEKNIQYF.

J is TRBJ1-2 and V is TRBV19; 8 bases are shared with TRBD1. This CDR3 is 15 amino acids long. Germline assignment: CDR1 LNHDA and CDR2 SQIVND (reference sequence). The J segment lost 7 bases and the V segment lost 5 bases, leaving 12 bases of the junction unmatched. The CDR3 DNA sequence: TGTGCCAGTAGTGTAGGACAGGGTTCGGTCGGTGGCTACACCTTC. Its protein is CASSVGQGSVGGYTF.

The chain couples TRBV9 to TRBJ2-3; maybe TRBD2 (5 bases). Germline V gene lookup returns CDR1 SGDLS and CDR2 YYNGEE. The CDR3 is 19 residues long. V lost 0 bases and J 1 base, leaving 21 bases between the germline ends. The CDR3 region has the DNA TGTGCCAGCAGCGTAGGTATAGGGCGCGTTTTGGAGGGCACAGATACGCAGTATTTT. The encoded protein is CASSVGIGRVLEGTDTQYF.